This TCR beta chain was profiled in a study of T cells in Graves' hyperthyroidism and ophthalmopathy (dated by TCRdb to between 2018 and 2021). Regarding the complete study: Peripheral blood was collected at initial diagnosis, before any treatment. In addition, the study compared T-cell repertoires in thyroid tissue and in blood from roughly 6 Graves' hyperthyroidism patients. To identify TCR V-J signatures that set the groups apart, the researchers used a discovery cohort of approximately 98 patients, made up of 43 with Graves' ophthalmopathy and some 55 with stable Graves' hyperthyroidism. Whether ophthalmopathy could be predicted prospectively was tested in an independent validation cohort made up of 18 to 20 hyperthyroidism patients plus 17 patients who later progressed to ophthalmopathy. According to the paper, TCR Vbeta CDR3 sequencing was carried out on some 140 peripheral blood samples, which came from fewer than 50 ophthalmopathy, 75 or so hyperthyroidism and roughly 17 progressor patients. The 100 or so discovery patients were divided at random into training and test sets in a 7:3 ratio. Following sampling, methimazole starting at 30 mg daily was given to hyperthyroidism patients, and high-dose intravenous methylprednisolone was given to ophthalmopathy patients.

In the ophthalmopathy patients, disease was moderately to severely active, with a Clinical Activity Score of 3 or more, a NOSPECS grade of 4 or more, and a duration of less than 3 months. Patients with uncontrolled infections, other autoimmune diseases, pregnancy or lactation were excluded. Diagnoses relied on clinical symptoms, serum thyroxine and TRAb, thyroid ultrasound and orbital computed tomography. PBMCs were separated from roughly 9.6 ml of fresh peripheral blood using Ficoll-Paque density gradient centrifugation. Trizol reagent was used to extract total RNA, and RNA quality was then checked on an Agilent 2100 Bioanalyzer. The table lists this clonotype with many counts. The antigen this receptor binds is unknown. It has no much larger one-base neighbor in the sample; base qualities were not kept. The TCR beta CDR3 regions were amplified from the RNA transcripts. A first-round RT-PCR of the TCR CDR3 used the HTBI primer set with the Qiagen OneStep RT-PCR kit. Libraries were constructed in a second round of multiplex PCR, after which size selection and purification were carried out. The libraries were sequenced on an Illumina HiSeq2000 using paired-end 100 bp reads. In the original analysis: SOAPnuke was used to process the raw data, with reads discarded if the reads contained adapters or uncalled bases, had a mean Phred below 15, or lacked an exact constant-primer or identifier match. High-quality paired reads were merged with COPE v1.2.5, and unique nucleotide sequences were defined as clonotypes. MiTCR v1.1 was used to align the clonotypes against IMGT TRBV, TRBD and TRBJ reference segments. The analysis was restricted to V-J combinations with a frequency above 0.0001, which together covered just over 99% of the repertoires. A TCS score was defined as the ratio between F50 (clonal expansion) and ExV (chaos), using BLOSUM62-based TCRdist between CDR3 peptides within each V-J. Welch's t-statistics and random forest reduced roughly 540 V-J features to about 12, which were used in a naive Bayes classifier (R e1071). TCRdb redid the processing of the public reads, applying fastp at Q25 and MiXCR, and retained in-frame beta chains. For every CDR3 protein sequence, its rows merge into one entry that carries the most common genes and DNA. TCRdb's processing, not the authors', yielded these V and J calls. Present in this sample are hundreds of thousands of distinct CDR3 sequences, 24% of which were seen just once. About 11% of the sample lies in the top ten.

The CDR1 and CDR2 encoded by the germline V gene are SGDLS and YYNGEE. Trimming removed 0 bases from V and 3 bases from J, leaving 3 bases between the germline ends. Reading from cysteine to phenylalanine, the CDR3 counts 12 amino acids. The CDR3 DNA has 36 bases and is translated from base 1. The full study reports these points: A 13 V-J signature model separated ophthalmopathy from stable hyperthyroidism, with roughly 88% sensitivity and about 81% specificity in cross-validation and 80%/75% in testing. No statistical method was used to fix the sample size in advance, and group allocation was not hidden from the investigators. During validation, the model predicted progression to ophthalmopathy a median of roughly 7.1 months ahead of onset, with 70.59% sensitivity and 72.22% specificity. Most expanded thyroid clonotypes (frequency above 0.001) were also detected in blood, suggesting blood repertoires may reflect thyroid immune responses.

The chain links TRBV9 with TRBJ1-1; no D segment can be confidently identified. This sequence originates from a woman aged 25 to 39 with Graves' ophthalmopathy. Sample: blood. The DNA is TGTGCCAGCAGCGTAGAGGACACTGAAGCTTTCTTT. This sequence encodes CASSVEDTEAFF.